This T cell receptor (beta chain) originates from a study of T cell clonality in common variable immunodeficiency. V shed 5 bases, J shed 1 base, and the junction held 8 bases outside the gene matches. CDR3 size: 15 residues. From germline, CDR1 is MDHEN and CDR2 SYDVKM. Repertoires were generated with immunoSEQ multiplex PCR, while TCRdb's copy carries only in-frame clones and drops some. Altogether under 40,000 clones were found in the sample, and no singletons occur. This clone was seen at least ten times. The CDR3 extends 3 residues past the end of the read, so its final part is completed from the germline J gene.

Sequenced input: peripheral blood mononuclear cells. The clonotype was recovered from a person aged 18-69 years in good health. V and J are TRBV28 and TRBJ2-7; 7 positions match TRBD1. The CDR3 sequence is CASSPGQALSYEQYF. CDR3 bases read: TGTGCCAGCAGTCCAGGACAGGCGTTATCCTACGAG.